This TCR beta chain was identified during a study of T cell responses to AZD1222 COVID-19 vaccine. The repertoire was sequenced with immunoSEQ multiplex PCR; TCRdb's copy has only in-frame clones and lacks some. Of some 180,000 clones listed, 70% to 90% are singletons. The germline V gene has CDR1 SGHNT and CDR2 YYREEE (reference sequence). CDR3 length: 12 amino acids. Findings of the study overall: None of the repertoires were sampled until the peak T cell response had passed. The sample set comprised mostly white British donors with more females, and clonal diversity was possibly underestimated.

Note on this clone: The antigen remains undetermined. One end of the junction varies from germline; a read error may be responsible.

The origin of this receptor is an adult in good health. This chain connects TRBV5-4 to TRBJ2-1, with a weak D call TRBD2 (6 bases). The input for sequencing was peripheral blood, taken on day 0 of AZD1222 vaccination. The CDR3 DNA is TGTGCCAGCAGTTTGGGGGGTGGTGAGCAGTTCTTC. Translation gives CASSLGGGEQFF.